The 2 T cell receptor beta chains presented below share a single source sample, sequenced in a study of response to subunit inactivated influenza vaccine. TCRdb re-called the RT-PCR reads through MiXCR, storing one row per CDR3 protein. The repertoire holds around 760,000 distinct CDR3 sequences, with about 15% as singletons. Source: PBMCs from blood, taken 14 to 15 days before vaccination. Receptors were obtained from a man in his forties or fifties who received an inactivated influenza vaccine.

This clonotype was counted at least ten times. The gene calls are TRBV12-3 or TRBV12-4 and TRBJ2-3; weak D call: TRBD1 (6 bases). The germline V and J ends were trimmed by 2 bases and 9 bases, with 9 bases remaining between them. The CDR3 contains 12 residues. The CDR3 protein is CASSLNRDTQYF. CDR3 bases: TGTGCCAGCAGTTTAAACAGGGACACGCAGTATTTT.

This clonotype was seen repeatedly, ten times or more. This rearrangement joins TRBV20-1 to TRBJ2-4, with D uncertain. CDR3 size: 13 residues. V was trimmed by 6 bases and J by 4 bases, leaving 13 bases between them. CDR1 DFQATT and CDR2 SNEGSKA come from the germline V gene (reference sequence). CDR3 sequence reads: CSAGWAPKNIQYF. Written as DNA, the CDR3 is TGCAGTGCAGGGTGGGCGCCAAAAAACATTCAGTACTTC.